The clone carrying this TCR beta chain was recorded only once. No antigen is known for it. This sample was included in a study of radiation and T cells in renal cell carcinoma. TCRdb's copy holds only in-frame clones and misses some; the assay was immunoSEQ multiplex PCR. This sample yields about 50,000 clones, of which roughly 83% are seen a single time; 25% to 35% belongs to the top ten. Described time point: baseline pretreatment blood. The treatment is: 15 Gy SBRT to primary tumor, nephrectomy 4 weeks later. Serial blood draws occurred at baseline and 2 and 4 weeks post-SBRT. Study-level findings and limits: In blood, top tumor clones expanded by 2 weeks, shrinking by 4. Pretreatment tumor biopsies were lacking, so baseline clonotypes are unknown.

CDR1 and CDR2 (germline): SGHTA, FQGNSA. V lost 5 bases to trimming and J lost 4 bases; unmatched junction nucleotides: 6. The CDR3 extends over 16 amino acids. The sample in question was blood, obtained from a patient whose treatment included radiotherapy and nephrectomy. The clonotype originates from a woman between 65 and 79 years old with renal cell carcinoma. This chain connects TRBV7-2 to TRBJ2-2; 11 nucleotides agree with TRBD2. This CDR3 is CASSPRLAGSTGELFF. In nucleotides, the CDR3 is TGTGCCAGCAGCCCCCGACTAGCGGGAAGCACCGGGGAGCTGTTTTTT.